The sequence of this TCR beta chain was determined in a study of T cell responses to AZD1222 COVID-19 vaccine. This clone was recorded once. Produced via immunoSEQ multiplex PCR; TCRdb's table is partial and in-frame only. The table records about 120,000 clones, less than 90% of them present only once. Germline assignment: CDR1 SGHRS and CDR2 YFSETQ. There are 15 residues in the CDR3. V dropped 5 bases and J dropped 0; count of bases not matched to a gene: 5. The chain recombines TRBV5-1 with TRBJ2-3; 8 bases are a match to TRBD2. This specimen was peripheral blood, taken on day 0 of AZD1222 vaccination. The TCR originated in an adult in good health. The CDR3 loop reads CASRLASGSTDTQYF. In nucleotides, the CDR3 is TGCGCCAGCAGACTCGCTAGCGGGAGCACAGATACGCAGTATTTT.